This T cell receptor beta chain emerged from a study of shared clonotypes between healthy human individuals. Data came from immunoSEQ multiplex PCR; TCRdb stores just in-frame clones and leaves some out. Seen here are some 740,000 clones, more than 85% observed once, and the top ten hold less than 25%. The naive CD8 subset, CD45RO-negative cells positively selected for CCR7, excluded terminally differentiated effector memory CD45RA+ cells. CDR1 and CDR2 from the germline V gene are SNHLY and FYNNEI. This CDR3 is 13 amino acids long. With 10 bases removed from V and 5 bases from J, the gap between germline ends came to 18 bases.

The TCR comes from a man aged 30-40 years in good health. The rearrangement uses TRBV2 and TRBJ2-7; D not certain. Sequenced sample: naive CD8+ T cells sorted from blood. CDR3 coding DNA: TGTGCCACTAGTGGTTCTCGAGTCCACGAGCAGTACTTC. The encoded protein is CATSGSRVHEQYF.